Included here is one TCR beta chain sequence, with context. These data come from a study of shared T cell receptors in the human thymus. Method: immunoSEQ multiplex PCR; TCRdb's copy keeps in-frame clones and lacks some. This sample has 500,000 to 850,000 clones, with 70% to 90% found just once. The germline gives CDR1 SGDLS, CDR2 YYNGEE. The CDR3 runs to 12 residues. V was cut by 1 base and J by 10 bases, with 11 bases left in between. These same records also appear under a second study, on human thymus T cells. Per that study: Apparent bias marked the V and J gene usage of thymic and blood repertoires.

The sample consisted of thymocytes. This sequence originates from a boy under three years old with a congenital heart defect. The chain uses TRBV9 and TRBJ1-2, with D possibly TRBD1 on 6 matching bases. The CDR3 spells CASSVTTGYYTF. The CDR3 nucleotides are TGTGCCAGCAGCGTAACGACAGGCTACTACACCTTC.